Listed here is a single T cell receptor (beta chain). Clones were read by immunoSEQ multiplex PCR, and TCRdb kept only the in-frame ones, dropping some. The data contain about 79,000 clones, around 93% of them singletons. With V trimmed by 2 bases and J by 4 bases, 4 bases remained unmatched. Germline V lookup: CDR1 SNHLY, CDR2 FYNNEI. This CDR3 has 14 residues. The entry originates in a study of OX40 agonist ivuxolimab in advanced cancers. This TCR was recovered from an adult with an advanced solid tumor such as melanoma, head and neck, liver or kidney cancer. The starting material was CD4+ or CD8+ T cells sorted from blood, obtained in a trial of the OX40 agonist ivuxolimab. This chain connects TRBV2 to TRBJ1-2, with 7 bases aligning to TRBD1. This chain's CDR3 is CASSETGTAYGYTF. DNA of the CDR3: TGTGCCAGCAGTGAAACAGGGACAGCCTATGGCTACACCTTC.